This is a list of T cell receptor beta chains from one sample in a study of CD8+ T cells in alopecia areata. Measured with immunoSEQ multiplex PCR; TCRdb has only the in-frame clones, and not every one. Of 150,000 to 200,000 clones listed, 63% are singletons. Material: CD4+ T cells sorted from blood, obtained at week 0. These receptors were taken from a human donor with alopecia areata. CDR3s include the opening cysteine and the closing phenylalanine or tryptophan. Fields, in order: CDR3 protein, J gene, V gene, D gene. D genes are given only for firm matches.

CDR3aa: CASRRDTEAFF
j_gene: TRBJ1-1
v_gene: TRBV5-1
d_gene: .

CDR3aa: CAISESGGLSYEQYF
j_gene: TRBJ2-7
v_gene: TRBV10-3
d_gene: .

CDR3aa: CASSLSRTDTQYF
j_gene: TRBJ2-3
v_gene: TRBV7-2
d_gene: .

CDR3aa: CASSFIRGNYGYTF
j_gene: TRBJ1-2
v_gene: TRBV27
d_gene: .

CDR3aa: CASSLRAGSTYEQYF
j_gene: TRBJ2-7
v_gene: TRBV5-1
d_gene: .

CDR3aa: CSVDRRGFSEAFF
j_gene: TRBJ1-1
v_gene: TRBV29-1
d_gene: TRBD1

CDR3aa: CAWSSKGGYYGYTF
j_gene: TRBJ1-2
v_gene: TRBV30
d_gene: .

CDR3aa: CSVVFPGSSYGYTF
j_gene: TRBJ1-2
v_gene: TRBV29-1
d_gene: .

CDR3aa: CASSQGQFYNSPLHF
j_gene: TRBJ1-6
v_gene: TRBV4-1
d_gene: .

CDR3aa: CASSLMNEQYF
j_gene: TRBJ2-7
v_gene: TRBV11-2
d_gene: .

CDR3aa: CAWSVQEGLGGYTF
j_gene: TRBJ1-2
v_gene: TRBV30
d_gene: .

CDR3aa: CASSYPNPAHQFF
j_gene: TRBJ2-1
v_gene: TRBV5-6
d_gene: .

CDR3aa: CASSQPTGFQETQYF
j_gene: TRBJ2-5
v_gene: TRBV6-6
d_gene: .

CDR3aa: CASTTKGDTQYF
j_gene: TRBJ2-3
v_gene: TRBV7-9
d_gene: .

CDR3aa: CASSLGLAVYNEQFF
j_gene: TRBJ2-1
v_gene: TRBV5-1
d_gene: TRBD2

CDR3aa: CASTLRTGSSQETQYF
j_gene: TRBJ2-5
v_gene: TRBV2
d_gene: TRBD1

CDR3aa: CAWRRRDKNIQYF
j_gene: TRBJ2-4
v_gene: TRBV30
d_gene: .

CDR3aa: CASSPDGGATDTQYF
j_gene: TRBJ2-3
v_gene: TRBV18
d_gene: TRBD2

CDR3aa: CASSQRRAGTPAETQYF
j_gene: TRBJ2-5
v_gene: TRBV4-3
d_gene: .

CDR3aa: CASISNNLNTEAFF
j_gene: TRBJ1-1
v_gene: TRBV27
d_gene: .

CDR3aa: CASSLYGQGVDTEAFF
j_gene: TRBJ1-1
v_gene: TRBV5-1
d_gene: TRBD1

CDR3aa: CACHELGNTIYF
j_gene: TRBJ1-3
v_gene: TRBV30
d_gene: .

CDR3aa: CATSRDKDRNTEAFF
j_gene: TRBJ1-1
v_gene: TRBV15
d_gene: .

CDR3aa: CSVPARKTTEAFF
j_gene: TRBJ1-1
v_gene: TRBV29-1
d_gene: .

CDR3aa: CAARKANYGYTF
j_gene: TRBJ1-2
v_gene: TRBV6-5
d_gene: .

CDR3aa: CASSTGGANSPLHF
j_gene: TRBJ1-6
v_gene: TRBV2
d_gene: TRBD1

CDR3aa: CASSPPSVGTDTQYF
j_gene: TRBJ2-3
v_gene: TRBV18
d_gene: .

CDR3aa: CASSYQSTMFRGPTNTGELFF
j_gene: TRBJ2-2
v_gene: TRBV28
d_gene: .

CDR3aa: CAWSIIRSGDGGYTF
j_gene: TRBJ1-2
v_gene: TRBV30
d_gene: .

CDR3aa: CASSGHPGYEQYF
j_gene: TRBJ2-7
v_gene: TRBV27
d_gene: .

CDR3aa: CSVVPGSTEAFF
j_gene: TRBJ1-1
v_gene: TRBV29-1
d_gene: .

CDR3aa: CATSRELAGVNTGELFF
j_gene: TRBJ2-2
v_gene: TRBV15
d_gene: TRBD2

CDR3aa: CASSLQTGGTGTQYF
j_gene: TRBJ2-5
v_gene: TRBV19
d_gene: TRBD1

CDR3aa: CASSRPRGQSTDTQYF
j_gene: TRBJ2-3
v_gene: TRBV6-6
d_gene: .

CDR3aa: CASTGGYQPQHF
j_gene: TRBJ1-5
v_gene: TRBV30
d_gene: .

CDR3aa: CASSQHAGAQYF
j_gene: TRBJ2-4
v_gene: TRBV27
d_gene: .

CDR3aa: CATYQGARGYTF
j_gene: TRBJ1-2
v_gene: TRBV19
d_gene: TRBD1

CDR3aa: CASSFLQGLGETQYF
j_gene: TRBJ2-5
v_gene: TRBV7-2
d_gene: .

CDR3aa: CAWSVLNSNYGYTF
j_gene: TRBJ1-2
v_gene: TRBV30
d_gene: .

CDR3aa: CSVEQSTDTQYF
j_gene: TRBJ2-3
v_gene: TRBV29-1
d_gene: .

CDR3aa: CASTLRGQVRLNSTDTQYF
j_gene: TRBJ2-3
v_gene: TRBV19
d_gene: TRBD1

CDR3aa: CASSFMDGNEKLFF
j_gene: TRBJ1-4
v_gene: TRBV5-6
d_gene: .

CDR3aa: CSARFISEQFF
j_gene: TRBJ2-1
v_gene: TRBV20-1
d_gene: .

CDR3aa: CASRRYTF
j_gene: TRBJ1-2
v_gene: TRBV3-1/TRBV3-2
d_gene: .

CDR3aa: CASGASGGLQETQYF
j_gene: TRBJ2-5
v_gene: TRBV7-6
d_gene: TRBD2

CDR3aa: CASSLTGGSTDTQYF
j_gene: TRBJ2-3
v_gene: TRBV5-6
d_gene: TRBD2

CDR3aa: CASSERLAGDTDTQYF
j_gene: TRBJ2-3
v_gene: TRBV7-2
d_gene: TRBD2

CDR3aa: CASSLGGSDQEQYF
j_gene: TRBJ2-7
v_gene: TRBV7-2
d_gene: .

CDR3aa: CSVGSTDTQYF
j_gene: TRBJ2-3
v_gene: TRBV29-1
d_gene: .

CDR3aa: CASRPPGQPEAFF
j_gene: TRBJ1-1
v_gene: TRBV7-8
d_gene: TRBD1

CDR3aa: CASSQPMTSGDGYGEQFF
j_gene: TRBJ2-1
v_gene: TRBV4-3
d_gene: TRBD2

CDR3aa: CASIFTGKPFGTQYF
j_gene: TRBJ2-5
v_gene: TRBV7-8
d_gene: .

CDR3aa: CASTRRGGKNIQYF
j_gene: TRBJ2-4
v_gene: TRBV6-4
d_gene: .

CDR3aa: CASSPGTAYGYTF
j_gene: TRBJ1-2
v_gene: TRBV5-6
d_gene: TRBD1

CDR3aa: CAIRGQGRAYEQYF
j_gene: TRBJ2-7
v_gene: TRBV10-3
d_gene: TRBD1

CDR3aa: CSVSRDAYEQYF
j_gene: TRBJ2-7
v_gene: TRBV29-1
d_gene: .

CDR3aa: CATSIQGPTEAFF
j_gene: TRBJ1-1
v_gene: TRBV15
d_gene: .